This T cell receptor (beta chain) emerged from a study of cytomegalovirus exposure and HLA in healthy donors. Whole-study context: Prior work identified 95 million to 120 million unique TCR beta sequences in roughly 180 million T cells. Broader study findings: About 87% or about 30% of the time was how often most TCR beta V segments were productive, according to an earlier analysis.

Trimming removed 0 bases from V and 1 base from J, with 9 bases in between. Germline lookup yields CDR1 SGHTA and CDR2 FQGTGA. The CDR3 sequence is 15 residues long. As regards this clone: The antigen is unknown.

Vbeta (60) and Jbeta (13) primers were used in the PCR. Only in-frame clones appear in the TCRdb table, and some are missing; sequencing was by immunoSEQ multiplex PCR. The sample lists 100,000 to 150,000 clones, roughly 76% seen once, with about 13% in the top ten. This receptor was taken from a woman in her sixties or seventies in good health and CMV-seropositive. The sequencing input was PBMCs. The V gene is TRBV7-3, the J gene TRBJ1-1; tentatively, D is TRBD1 (5 bases). The CDR3 spells CASSLTGVGNTEAFF. CDR3 nucleotide sequence: TGTGCCAGCAGCTTAACAGGGGTGGGGAACACTGAAGCTTTCTTT.